These 2 T cell receptor beta chains share one sample of origin, sequenced in a study of early T cells in non-severe SARS-CoV-2 infection. From the 5' RACE reads, TCRdb called clonotypes with MiXCR, one entry per CDR3 protein. Here the sample spans about 56,000 distinct CDR3 sequences, roughly 16% being singletons. Sequenced here: whole blood, sampled at baseline. All receptors come from an adult who was a healthcare worker with PCR-confirmed SARS-CoV-2 infection or an uninfected control (not recorded which).

This clonotype has at least ten counts. The chain uses TRBV20-1 and TRBJ2-3; 10 nucleotides agree with TRBD2. With 5 bases clipped from V and 2 bases from J, the junction kept 10 bases outside the gene matches. The length of the CDR3 is 16 residues. The germline CDR1 and CDR2 sequences are DFQATT and SNEGSKA (reference sequence). CDR3 coding DNA: TGCAGTGCTCGTCTAGCGGGGGCGGGAGTCACAGATACGCAGTATTTT. Protein: CSARLAGAGVTDTQYF.

This chain links TRBV3-1 with TRBJ2-1; D remains unclear. Trimming removed 4 bases at V and 0 bases at J, with 13 bases between. There are 16 residues in the CDR3. The germline CDR1 and CDR2 sequences are LGHDT and YNNKEL (reference sequence). The DNA of the CDR3 is TGTGCCAGCAGCCTAGGCGGTCCCGGCTCCTACAATGAGCAGTTCTTC. Its protein product is CASSLGGPGSYNEQFF.